The entry below gives a single T cell receptor (beta chain) sequence along with its context. Its antigen is not identified. These data belong to a study of T cell responses to AZD1222 COVID-19 vaccine. Study summary: Second doses that came at about 4 or about 12 weeks were put together. Study results and caveats: Once two AZD1222 doses were given, Spike-specific TCR breadth and depth went up. CD4 TCRs associated with vaccination spanned spike, dominating at 160-218 and 743-854.

Clones were sequenced by immunoSEQ multiplex PCR, and TCRdb holds only the in-frame ones, with some missing. The top ten hold around 3.1% of the sample, which has around 130,000 clones, around 91% seen once. This specimen consisted of peripheral blood, obtained on day 0 of AZD1222 vaccination. This TCR came from an adult in good health.

CDR3 loop: CASSLSGGEGYTF. The CDR3 bases are TGTGCCAGCAGCCTCTCAGGAGGGGAAGGCTACACCTTC. The chain carries TRBV3-1 (or the pseudogene TRBV3-2) and TRBJ1-2; D is possibly TRBD1 (5 bases). Germline V gene sequence: CDR1 LGHDT, CDR2 YNNKEL (reference sequence). With 4 bases removed from V and 8 bases from J, the gap between germline ends came to 14 bases. CDR3 length: 13 residues.